This T cell receptor beta chain was recorded in a study of blood T cell repertoires in COVID-19. V lost 8 bases and J 6 bases, leaving 8 bases between the germline ends. CDR1 SNHLY and CDR2 FYNNEI come from the germline V gene. The CDR3 length is 11 residues. Clones were read by immunoSEQ multiplex PCR, and TCRdb kept only the in-frame ones, dropping some. The sample consists of about 180,000 clones, roughly 84% of them appearing once. The chain uses TRBV2 and TRBJ1-5; the D gene is possibly TRBD1 (6 bases). The sequence derives from a woman aged 40 to 50 with COVID-19, enrolled during active disease. The specimen sequenced was peripheral blood. CDR3 sequence (DNA): TGTGCCAGCGGGGGCGGTCAGCCCCAGCATTTT. Translated: CASGGGQPQHF. The complete variable domain, with remaining parts taken from reference TRBV2 and TRBJ1-5, reads EPEVTQTPSHQVTQMGQEVILRCVPISNHLYFYWYRQILGQKVEFLVSFYNNEISEKSEIFDDQFSVERPDGSNFTLKIRSTKLEDSAMYFCASGGGQPQHFGDGTRLSIL.